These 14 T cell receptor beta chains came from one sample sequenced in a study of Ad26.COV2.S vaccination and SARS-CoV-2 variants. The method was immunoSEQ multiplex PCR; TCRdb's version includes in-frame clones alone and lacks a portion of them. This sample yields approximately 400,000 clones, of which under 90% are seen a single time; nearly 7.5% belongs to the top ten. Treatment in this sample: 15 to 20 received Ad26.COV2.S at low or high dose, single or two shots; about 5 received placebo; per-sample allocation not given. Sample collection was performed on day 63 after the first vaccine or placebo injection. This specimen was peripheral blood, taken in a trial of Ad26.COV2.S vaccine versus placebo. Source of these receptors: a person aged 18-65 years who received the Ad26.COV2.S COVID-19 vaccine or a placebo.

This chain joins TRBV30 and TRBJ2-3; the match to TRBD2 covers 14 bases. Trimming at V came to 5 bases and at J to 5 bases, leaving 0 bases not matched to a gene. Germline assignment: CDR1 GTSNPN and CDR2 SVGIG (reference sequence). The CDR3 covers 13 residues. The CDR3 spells CAWGLAGGDTQYF. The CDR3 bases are TGTGCCTGGGGACTAGCGGGGGGAGATACGCAGTATTTT.

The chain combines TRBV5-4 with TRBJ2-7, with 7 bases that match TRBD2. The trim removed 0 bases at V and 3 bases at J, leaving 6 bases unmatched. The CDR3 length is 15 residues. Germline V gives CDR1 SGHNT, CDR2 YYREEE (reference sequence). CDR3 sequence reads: CASSLGPASGYEQYF. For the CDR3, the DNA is TGTGCCAGCAGCTTGGGACCGGCTAGCGGCTACGAGCAGTACTTC. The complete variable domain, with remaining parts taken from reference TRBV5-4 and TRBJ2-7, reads ETGVTQSPTHLIKTRGQQVTLRCSSQSGHNTVSWYQQALGQGPQFIFQYYREEENGRGNFPPRFSGLQFPNYSSELNVNALELDDSALYLCASSLGPASGYEQYFGPGTRLTVT.

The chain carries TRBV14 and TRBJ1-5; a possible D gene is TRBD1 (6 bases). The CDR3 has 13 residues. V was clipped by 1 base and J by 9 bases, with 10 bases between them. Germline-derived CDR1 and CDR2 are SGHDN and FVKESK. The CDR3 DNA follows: TGTGCCAGCAGCCAAGTCCGCAGGGGGCCCCAGCATTTT. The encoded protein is CASSQVRRGPQHF.

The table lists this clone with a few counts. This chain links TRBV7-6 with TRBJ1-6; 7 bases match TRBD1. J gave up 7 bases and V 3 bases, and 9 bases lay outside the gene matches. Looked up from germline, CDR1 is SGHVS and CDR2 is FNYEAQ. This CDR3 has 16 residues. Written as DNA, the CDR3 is TGTGCCAGCAGCTTGGCCCCGGGACAGATCAATTCACCCCTCCACTTT. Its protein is CASSLAPGQINSPLHF.

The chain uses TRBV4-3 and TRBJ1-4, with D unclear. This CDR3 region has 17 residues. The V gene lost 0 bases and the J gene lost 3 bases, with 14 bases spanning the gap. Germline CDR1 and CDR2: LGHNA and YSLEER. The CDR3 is CASSQDQNRWANEKLFF. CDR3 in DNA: TGCGCCAGCAGCCAAGATCAAAATCGCTGGGCTAATGAAAAACTGTTTTTT.

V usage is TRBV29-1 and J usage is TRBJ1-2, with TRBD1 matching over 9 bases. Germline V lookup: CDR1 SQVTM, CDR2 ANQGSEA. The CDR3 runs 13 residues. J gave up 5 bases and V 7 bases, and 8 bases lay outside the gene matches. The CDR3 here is CSAGTGPIYGYTF. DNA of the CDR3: TGCAGCGCTGGGACAGGGCCTATATATGGCTACACCTTC.

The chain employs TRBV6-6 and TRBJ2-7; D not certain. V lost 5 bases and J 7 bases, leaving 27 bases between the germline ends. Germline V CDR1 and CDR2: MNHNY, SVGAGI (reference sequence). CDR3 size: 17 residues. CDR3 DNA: TGTGCCAGCAGTCCCCCGGGTCGGGCTTCGAGAGGTACGGAGCAGTACTTC. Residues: CASSPPGRASRGTEQYF.

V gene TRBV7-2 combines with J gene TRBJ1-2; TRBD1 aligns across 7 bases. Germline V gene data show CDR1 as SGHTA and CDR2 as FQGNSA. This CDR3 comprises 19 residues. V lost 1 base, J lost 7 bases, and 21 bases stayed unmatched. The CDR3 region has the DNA TGTGCCAGCAGCTTAGGTTCATGGGTCTACGTTACAGGGGAGCCTGGCTACACCTTC. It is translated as CASSLGSWVYVTGEPGYTF.

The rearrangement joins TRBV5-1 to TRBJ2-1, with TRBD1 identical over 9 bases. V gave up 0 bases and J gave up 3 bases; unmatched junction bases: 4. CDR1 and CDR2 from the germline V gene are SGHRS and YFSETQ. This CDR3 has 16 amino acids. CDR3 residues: CASSLALTGGYNEQFF. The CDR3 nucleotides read TGCGCCAGCAGCTTGGCCCTGACAGGGGGCTACAATGAGCAGTTCTTC.

The CDR3 is CASSFTGEQNLYEQYF. DNA of the CDR3: TGCGCCAGCAGCTTTACAGGGGAACAAAACCTATACGAGCAGTACTTC. V gene TRBV5-1 combines with J gene TRBJ2-7, with 7 bases lining up with TRBD1. This CDR3 contains 16 residues. V lost 2 bases and J lost 4; bases outside the gene matches: 12. Germline V gene data show CDR1 as SGHRS and CDR2 as YFSETQ.

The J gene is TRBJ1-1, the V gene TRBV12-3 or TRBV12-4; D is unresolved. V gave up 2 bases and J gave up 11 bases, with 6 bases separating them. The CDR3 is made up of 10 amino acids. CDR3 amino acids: CASSLSVAFF. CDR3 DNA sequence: TGTGCCAGCAGTTTAAGCGTTGCTTTCTTT.

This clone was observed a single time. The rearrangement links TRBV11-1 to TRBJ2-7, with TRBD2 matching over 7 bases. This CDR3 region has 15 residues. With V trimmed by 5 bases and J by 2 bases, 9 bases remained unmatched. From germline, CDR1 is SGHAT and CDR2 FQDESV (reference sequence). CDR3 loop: CASSPLGGSTYEQYF. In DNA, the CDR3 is TGTGCCAGCAGCCCCCTCGGGGGGTCCACCTACGAGCAGTACTTC.

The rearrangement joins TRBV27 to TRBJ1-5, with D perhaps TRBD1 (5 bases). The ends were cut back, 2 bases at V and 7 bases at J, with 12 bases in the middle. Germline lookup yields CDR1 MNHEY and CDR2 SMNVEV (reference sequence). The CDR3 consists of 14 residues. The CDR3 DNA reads TGTGCCAGCAGTTTAGGGGGGGGGAGGCAGCCCCAGCATTTT. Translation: CASSLGGGRQPQHF.

The chain's CDR3 is CASSPRAPGANYGYTF. CDR3 coding DNA: TGTGCCAGCAGCCCCCGAGCCCCGGGGGCGAACTATGGCTACACCTTC. The V call is TRBV14, the J call TRBJ1-2; D may be TRBD1 (6 bases). Trimming shortened V by 4 bases and J by 2 bases, and 17 bases separated the two germline ends. Germline CDR1 SGHDN, CDR2 FVKESK. The CDR3 spans 16 residues. The entire variable domain, with the rest obtained from reference TRBV14 and TRBJ1-2, is as follows: EAGVTQFPSHSVIEKGQTVTLRCDPISGHDNLYWYRRVMGKEIKFLLHFVKESKQDESGMPNNRFLAERTGGTYSTLKVQPAELEDSGVYFCASSPRAPGANYGYTFGSGTRLTVV.